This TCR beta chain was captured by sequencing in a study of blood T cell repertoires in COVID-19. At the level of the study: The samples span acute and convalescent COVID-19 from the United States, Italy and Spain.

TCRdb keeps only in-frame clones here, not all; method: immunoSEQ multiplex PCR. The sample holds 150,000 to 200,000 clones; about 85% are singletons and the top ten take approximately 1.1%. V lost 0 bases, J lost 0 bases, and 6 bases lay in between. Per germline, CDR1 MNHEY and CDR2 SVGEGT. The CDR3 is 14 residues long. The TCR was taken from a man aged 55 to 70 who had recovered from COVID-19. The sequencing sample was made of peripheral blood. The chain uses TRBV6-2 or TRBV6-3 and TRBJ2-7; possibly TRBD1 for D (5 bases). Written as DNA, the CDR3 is TGTGCCAGCAGTTACTCGACAGTCTCCTACGAGCAGTACTTC. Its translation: CASSYSTVSYEQYF.